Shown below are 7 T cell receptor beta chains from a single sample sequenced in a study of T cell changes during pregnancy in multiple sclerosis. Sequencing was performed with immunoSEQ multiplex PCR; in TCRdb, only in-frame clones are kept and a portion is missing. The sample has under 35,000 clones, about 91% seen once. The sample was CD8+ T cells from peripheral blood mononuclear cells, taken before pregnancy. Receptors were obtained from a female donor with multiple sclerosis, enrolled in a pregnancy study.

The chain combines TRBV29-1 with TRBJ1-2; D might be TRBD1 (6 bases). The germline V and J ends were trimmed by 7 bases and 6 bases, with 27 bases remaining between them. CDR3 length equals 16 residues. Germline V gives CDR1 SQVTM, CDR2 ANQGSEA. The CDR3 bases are TGCAGCGCCGACACAGGGTATCATCCTCTTCGGCATGGCTACACCTTC. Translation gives CSADTGYHPLRHGYTF.

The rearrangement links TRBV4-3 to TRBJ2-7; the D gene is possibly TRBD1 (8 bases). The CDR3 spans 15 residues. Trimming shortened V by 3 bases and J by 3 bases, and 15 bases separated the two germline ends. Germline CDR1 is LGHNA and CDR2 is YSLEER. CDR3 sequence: CASSHSQGGVYEQYF. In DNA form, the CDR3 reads TGCGCCAGCAGCCACTCACAGGGGGGGGTCTACGAGCAGTACTTC.

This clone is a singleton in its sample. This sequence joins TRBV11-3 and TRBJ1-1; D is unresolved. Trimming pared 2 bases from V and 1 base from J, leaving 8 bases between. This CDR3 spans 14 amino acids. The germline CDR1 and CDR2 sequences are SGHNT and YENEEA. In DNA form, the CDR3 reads TGTGCCAGCAGCTTATACCGGTCGAACACTGAAGCTTTCTTT. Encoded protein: CASSLYRSNTEAFF.

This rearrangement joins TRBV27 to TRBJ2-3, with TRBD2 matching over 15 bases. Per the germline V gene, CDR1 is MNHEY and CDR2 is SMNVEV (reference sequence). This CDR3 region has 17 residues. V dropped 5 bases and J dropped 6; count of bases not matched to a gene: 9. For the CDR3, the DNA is TGTGCCAGCAGTCCGGGCGGACTAGCGGGAGGGGGGGATACGCAGTATTTT. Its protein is CASSPGGLAGGGDTQYF.

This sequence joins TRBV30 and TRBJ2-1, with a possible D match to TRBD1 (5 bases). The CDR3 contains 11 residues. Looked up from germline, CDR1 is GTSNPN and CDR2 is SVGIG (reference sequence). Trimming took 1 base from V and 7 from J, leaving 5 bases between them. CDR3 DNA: TGTGCCTGGAGTGAGGGGAATGAGCAGTTCTTC. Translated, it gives CAWSEGNEQFF.

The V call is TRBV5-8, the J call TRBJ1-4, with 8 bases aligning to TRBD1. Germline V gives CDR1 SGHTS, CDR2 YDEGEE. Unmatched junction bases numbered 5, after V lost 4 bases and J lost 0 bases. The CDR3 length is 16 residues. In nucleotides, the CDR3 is TGTGCCAGCAGCCGTGGACAGGGCTCAACTAATGAAAAACTGTTTTTT. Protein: CASSRGQGSTNEKLFF.

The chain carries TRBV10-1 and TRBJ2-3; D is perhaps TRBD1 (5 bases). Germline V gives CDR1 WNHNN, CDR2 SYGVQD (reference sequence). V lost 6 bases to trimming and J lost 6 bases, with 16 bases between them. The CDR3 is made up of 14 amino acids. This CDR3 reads CASRETAQGDTQYF. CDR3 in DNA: TGCGCCAGCAGAGAGACAGCCCAGGGTGATACGCAGTATTTT.